The clone carrying this T cell receptor (beta chain) occurred a few times. Its antigen is unknown. This specimen belongs to a study of T cells after yellow fever vaccination. The study's findings and limits: Highly abundant clonotypes carried over from the bulk population could end up in FACS-sorted repertoires as contaminants. Among primary-vaccination clones, most reappeared after the booster, at approximately 97% for CD4 and around 91% for CD8. Among all clonotypes, a small share was observed in both CD4 and CD8 compartments.

TCRdb recomputed calls from the 5' RACE reads with MiXCR, one row per CDR3 protein. Of some 150,000 distinct CDR3 sequences in the sample, roughly 9.6% are singletons; the top ten hold roughly a third. The CDR3 consists of 14 residues. Per the germline V gene, CDR1 is SNHLY and CDR2 is FYNNEI. V lost 1 base to trimming and J lost 6 bases, with 10 bases between them. The rearrangement uses TRBV2 and TRBJ2-1, with TRBD1 as a possible D gene (6 bases). The sequence was collected from a man younger than 35 who received the YFV17D yellow fever vaccine. The sample was CD8+ T cells sorted from PBMCs, taken 15 days after the yellow fever booster vaccination. The CDR3 loop reads CASSEDRDGNEQFF. CDR3 bases: TGTGCCAGCAGTGAAGACAGGGACGGCAATGAGCAGTTCTTC. Full variable domain (rest looked up from reference TRBV2 and TRBJ2-1): EPEVTQTPSHQVTQMGQEVILRCVPISNHLYFYWYRQILGQKVEFLVSFYNNEISEKSEIFDDQFSVERPDGSNFTLKIRSTKLEDSAMYFCASSEDRDGNEQFFGPGTRLTVL.